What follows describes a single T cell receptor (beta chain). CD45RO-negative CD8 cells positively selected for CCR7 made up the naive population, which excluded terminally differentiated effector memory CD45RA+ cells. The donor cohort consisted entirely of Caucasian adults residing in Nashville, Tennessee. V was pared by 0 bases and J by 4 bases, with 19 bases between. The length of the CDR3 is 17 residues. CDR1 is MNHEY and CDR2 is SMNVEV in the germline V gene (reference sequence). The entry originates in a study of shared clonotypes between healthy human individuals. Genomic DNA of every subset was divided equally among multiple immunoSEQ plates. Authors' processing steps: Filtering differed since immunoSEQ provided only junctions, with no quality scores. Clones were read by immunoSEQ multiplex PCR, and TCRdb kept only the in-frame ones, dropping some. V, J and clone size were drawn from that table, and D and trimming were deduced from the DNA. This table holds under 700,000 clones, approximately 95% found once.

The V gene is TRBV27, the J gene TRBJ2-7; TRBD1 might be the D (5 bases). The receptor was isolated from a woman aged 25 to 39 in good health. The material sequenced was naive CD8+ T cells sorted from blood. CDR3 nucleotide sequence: TGTGCCAGCAGTTTATCGGCAGGGTCTTGGGCCTGGTACGAGCAGTACTTC. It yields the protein CASSLSAGSWAWYEQYF.